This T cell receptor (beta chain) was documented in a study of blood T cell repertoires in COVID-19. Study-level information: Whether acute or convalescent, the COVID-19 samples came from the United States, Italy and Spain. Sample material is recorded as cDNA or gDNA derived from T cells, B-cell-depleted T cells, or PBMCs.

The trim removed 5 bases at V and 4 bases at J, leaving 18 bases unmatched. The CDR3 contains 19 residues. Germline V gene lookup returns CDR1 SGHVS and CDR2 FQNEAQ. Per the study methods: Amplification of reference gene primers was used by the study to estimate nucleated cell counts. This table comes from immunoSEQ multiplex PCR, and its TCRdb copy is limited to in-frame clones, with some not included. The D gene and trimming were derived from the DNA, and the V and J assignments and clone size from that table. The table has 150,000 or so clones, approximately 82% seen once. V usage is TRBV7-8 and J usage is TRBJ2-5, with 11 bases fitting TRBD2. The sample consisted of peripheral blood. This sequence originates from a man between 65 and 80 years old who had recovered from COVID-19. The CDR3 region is CASSQFGLAGHPSAETQYF. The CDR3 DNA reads TGTGCCAGCAGCCAGTTTGGACTAGCGGGTCACCCCAGCGCAGAGACCCAGTACTTC.